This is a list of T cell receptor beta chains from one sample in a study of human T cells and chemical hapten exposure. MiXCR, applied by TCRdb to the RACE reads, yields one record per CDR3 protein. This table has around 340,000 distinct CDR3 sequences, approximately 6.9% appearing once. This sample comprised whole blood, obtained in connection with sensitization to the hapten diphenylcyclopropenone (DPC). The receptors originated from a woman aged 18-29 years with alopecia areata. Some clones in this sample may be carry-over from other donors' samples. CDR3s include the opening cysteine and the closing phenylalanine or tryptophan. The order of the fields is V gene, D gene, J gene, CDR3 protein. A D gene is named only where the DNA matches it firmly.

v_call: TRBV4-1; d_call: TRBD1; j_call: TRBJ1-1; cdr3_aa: CASSPGTDTEAFF
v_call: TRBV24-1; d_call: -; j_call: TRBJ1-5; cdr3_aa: CATRAGSNQPQHF
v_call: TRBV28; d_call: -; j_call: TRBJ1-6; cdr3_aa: CASSLQGVSPLHF
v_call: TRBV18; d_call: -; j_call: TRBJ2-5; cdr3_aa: CASSPLPAGEETQYF
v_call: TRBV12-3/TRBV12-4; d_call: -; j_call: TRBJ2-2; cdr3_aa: CASSFRQGGTGELFF
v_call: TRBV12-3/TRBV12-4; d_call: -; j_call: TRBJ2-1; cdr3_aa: CASSPSGDYNEQFF
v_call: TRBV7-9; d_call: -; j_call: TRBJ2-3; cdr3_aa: CASSLLLLGAADTQYF
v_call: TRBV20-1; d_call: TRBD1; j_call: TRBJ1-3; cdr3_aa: CSARDRQGGNTIYF
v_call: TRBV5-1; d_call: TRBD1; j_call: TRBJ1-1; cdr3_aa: CASSVTGGTEAFF
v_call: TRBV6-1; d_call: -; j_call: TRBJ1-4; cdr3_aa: CASSEDGRAEKLFF
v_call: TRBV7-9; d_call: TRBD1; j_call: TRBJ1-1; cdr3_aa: CASSLRDRGAFF
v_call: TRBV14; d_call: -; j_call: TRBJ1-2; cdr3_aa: CASSQSPIGGYTF
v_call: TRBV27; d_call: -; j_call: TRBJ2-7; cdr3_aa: CASSSRGSYEQYF
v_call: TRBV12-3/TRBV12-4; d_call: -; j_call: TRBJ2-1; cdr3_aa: CASSLDPHYNEQFF
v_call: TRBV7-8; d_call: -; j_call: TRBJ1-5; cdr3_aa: CASSLVVGNQPQHF
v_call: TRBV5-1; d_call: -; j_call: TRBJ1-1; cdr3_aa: CASSSDMDTEAFF
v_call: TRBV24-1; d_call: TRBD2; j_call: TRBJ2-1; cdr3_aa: CATRKGTTTEQFF
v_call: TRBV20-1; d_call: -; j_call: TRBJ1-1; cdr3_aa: CSARDLGTEAFF
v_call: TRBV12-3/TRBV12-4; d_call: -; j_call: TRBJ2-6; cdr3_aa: CASRKAGANVLTF
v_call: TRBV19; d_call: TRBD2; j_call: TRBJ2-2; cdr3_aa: CASQLAVKGTGELFF
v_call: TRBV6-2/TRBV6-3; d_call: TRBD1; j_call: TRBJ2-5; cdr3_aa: CASSQGQGVDF
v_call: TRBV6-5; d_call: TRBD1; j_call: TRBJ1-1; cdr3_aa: CASCATGATEAFF
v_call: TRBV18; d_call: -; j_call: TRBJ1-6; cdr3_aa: CASSPVQSSYNSPLHF
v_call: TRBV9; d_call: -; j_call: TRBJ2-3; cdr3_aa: CASAGPRADTQYF
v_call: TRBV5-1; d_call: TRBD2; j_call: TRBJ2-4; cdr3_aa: CASSLLPGLAGTYVGKNIQYF
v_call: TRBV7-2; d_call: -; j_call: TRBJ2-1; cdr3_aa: CASRPSRRAGSNEQFF
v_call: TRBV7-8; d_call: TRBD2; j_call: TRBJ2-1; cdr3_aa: CASSLMGRLAASYNEQFF
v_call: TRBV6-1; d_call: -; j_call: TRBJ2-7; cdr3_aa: CASSEEVTGPYEQYF
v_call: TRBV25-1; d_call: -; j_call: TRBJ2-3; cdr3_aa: CASSATGTATQYF
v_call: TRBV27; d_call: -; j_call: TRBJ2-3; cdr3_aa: CASRQDLTDTQYF
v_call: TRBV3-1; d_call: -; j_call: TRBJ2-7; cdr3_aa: CASSQDIYEQYF
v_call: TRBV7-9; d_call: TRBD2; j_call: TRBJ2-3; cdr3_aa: CASTVGRSSTDTQYF
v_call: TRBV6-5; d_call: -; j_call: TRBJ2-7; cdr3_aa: CASSLQISSYEQYF
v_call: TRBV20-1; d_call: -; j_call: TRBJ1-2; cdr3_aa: CSAREGTEYGYTF
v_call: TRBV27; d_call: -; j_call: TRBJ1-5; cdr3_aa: CASSLTGWQQPQHF
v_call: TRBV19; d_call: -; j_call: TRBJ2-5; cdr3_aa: CASSTRGIETQYF
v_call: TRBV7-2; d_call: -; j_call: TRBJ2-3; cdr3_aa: CATTSTDTQYF
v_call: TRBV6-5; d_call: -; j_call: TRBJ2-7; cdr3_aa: CASSQRSMTYEQYF
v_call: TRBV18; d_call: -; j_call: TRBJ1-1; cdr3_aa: CASSPYDRNTEAFF
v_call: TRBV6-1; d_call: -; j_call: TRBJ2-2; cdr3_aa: CASSGILPWDSILLPTGELFF
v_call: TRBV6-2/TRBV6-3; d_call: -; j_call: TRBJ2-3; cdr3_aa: CASSSSVDTQYF
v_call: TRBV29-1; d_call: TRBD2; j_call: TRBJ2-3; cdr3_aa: CSVEISGASTDTQYF
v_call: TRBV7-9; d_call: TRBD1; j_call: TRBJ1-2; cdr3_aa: CASSQTGGLSRRHGYTF
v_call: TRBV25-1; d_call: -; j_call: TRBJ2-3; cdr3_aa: CASSEEGLTDTQYF
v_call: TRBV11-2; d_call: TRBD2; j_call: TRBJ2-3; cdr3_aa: CASSSYQLARTQYF
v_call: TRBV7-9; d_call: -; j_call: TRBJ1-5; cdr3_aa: CASSSPGDSNQPQHF
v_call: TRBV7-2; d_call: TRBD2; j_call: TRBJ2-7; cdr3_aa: CASSSSGDDYEQYF
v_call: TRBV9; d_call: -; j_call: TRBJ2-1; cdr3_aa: CASSVVTDHSYNEQFF
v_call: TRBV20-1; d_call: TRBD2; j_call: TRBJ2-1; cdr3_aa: CSARTSGGSSYNEQFF
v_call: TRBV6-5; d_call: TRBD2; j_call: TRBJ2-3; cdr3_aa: CASSSGTSENTDTQYF